The 2 T cell receptor beta chains below were found in one sample sequenced in a study of T cell responses to AZD1222 COVID-19 vaccine. Sequencing used immunoSEQ multiplex PCR; TCRdb keeps in-frame clones, though not all of them. The sample consists of approximately 80,000 clones, around 81% of them appearing once. Sequences were derived from peripheral blood, sampled on day 0 of AZD1222 vaccination. These receptors were collected from an adult in good health.

V usage is TRBV7-9 and J usage is TRBJ2-5, with 8 positions matching TRBD1. After removal of 5 bases from V and 6 bases from J, the junction contained 8 bases not matched to a gene. The CDR3 is made up of 14 amino acids. Germline assignment: CDR1 SEHNR and CDR2 FQNEAQ (reference sequence). The CDR3 sequence: CASSPVGQVKTQYF. In DNA, the CDR3 is TGTGCCAGCAGCCCGGTGGGACAGGTTAAGACCCAGTACTTC.

The chain is built from TRBV30 and TRBJ2-4; D is unresolved. With 4 bases removed from V and 6 bases from J, the gap between germline ends came to 10 bases. The CDR3 is 12 residues long. Germline V gene lookup returns CDR1 GTSNPN and CDR2 SVGIG (reference sequence). The CDR3: CAWKTDGNIQYF. The CDR3 coding sequence is TGTGCCTGGAAAACGGACGGAAACATTCAGTACTTC. Looking up the rest from reference TRBV30 and TRBJ2-4 gives the full variable domain: SQTIHQWPATLVQPVGSPLSLECTVEGTSNPNLYWYRQAAGRGLQLLFYSVGIGQISSEVPQNLSASRPQDRQFILSSKKLLLSDSGFYLCAWKTDGNIQYFGAGTRLSVL.